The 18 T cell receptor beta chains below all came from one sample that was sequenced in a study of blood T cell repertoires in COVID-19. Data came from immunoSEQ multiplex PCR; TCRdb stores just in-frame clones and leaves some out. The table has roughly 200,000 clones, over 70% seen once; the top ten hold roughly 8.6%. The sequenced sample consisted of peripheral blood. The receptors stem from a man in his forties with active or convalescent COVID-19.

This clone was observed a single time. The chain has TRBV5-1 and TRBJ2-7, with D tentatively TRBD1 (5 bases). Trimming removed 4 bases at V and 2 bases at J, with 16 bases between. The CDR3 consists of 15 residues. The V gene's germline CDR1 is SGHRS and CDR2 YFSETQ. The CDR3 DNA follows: TGCGCCAGCAGCCCACCTGGGGCTGGCCCCTACGAGCAGTACTTC. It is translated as CASSPPGAGPYEQYF.

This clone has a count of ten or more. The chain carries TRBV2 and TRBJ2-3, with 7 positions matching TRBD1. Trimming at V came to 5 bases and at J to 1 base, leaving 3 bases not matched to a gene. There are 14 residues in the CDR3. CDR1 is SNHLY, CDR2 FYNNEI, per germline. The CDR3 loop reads CASSNDRGTDTQYF. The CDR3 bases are TGTGCCAGCAGTAACGACAGGGGCACAGATACGCAGTATTTT.

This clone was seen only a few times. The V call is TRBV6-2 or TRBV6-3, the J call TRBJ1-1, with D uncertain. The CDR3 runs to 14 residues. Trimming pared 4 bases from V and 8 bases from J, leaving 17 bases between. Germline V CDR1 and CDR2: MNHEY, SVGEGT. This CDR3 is CASSSALTVLEAFF. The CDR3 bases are TGTGCCAGCAGTTCGGCCCTCACAGTCCTCGAAGCTTTCTTT.

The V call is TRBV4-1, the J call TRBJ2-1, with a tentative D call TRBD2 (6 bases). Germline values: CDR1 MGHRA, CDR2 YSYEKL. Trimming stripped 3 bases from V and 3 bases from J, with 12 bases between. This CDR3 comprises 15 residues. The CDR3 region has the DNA TGCGCCAGCAGCCAGGAGGGTAGCAGCTACAATGAGCAGTTCTTC. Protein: CASSQEGSSYNEQFF.

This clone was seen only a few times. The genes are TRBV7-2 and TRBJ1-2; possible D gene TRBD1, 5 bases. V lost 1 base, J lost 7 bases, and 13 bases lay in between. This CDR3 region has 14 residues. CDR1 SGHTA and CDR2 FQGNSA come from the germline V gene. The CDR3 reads CASSLGEGLGGYTF. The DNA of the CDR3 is TGTGCCAGCAGCTTAGGGGAGGGGCTCGGTGGCTACACCTTC.

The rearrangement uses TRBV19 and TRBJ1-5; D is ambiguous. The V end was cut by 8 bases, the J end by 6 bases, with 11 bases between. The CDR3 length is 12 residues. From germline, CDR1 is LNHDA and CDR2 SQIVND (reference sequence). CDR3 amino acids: CASGGLGQPQHF. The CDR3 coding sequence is TGTGCCAGTGGCGGATTAGGTCAGCCCCAGCATTTT.

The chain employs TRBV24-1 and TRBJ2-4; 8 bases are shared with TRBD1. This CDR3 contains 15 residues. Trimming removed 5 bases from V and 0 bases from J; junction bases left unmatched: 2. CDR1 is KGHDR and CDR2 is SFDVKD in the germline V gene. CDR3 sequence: CATSATGGAKNIQYF. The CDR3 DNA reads TGTGCCACCAGTGCAACAGGGGGAGCCAAAAACATTCAGTACTTC.

CDR3 nucleotide sequence: TGTGCCAGTAGGCCCGGGACAGGCTCCTACGAGCAGTACTTC. Protein product: CASRPGTGSYEQYF. The chain carries TRBV19 and TRBJ2-7; 8 nucleotides match TRBD1. Germline CDR1 and CDR2: LNHDA and SQIVND (reference sequence). The ends lost 6 bases at V and 0 bases at J; junction bases unmatched: 4. The CDR3 covers 14 residues.

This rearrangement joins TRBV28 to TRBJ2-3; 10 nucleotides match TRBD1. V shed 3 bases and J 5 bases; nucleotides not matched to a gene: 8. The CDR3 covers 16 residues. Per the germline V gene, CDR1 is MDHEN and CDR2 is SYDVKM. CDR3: CASSFPGQGSVDTQYF. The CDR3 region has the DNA TGTGCCAGCAGTTTTCCGGGACAGGGGTCGGTAGATACGCAGTATTTT.

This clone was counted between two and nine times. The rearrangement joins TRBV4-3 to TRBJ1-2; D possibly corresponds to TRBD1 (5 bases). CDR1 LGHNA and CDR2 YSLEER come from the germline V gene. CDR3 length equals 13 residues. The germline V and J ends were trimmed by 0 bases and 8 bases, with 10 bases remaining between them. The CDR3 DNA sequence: TGCGCCAGCAGCCAAGATTGGGGGGTAGGCTACACCTTC. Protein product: CASSQDWGVGYTF.

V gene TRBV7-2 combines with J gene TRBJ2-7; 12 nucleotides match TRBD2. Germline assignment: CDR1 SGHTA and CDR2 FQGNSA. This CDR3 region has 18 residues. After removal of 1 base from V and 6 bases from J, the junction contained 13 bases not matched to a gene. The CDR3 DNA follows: TGTGCCAGCAGCTTAGTCATGGCTAGCGGGGGGGCCGTGGGCGAGCAGTACTTC. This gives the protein CASSLVMASGGAVGEQYF.

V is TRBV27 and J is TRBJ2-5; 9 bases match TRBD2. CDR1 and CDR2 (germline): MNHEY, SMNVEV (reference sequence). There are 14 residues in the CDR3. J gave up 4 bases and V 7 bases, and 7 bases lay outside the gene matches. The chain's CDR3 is CASKRQLAGETQYF. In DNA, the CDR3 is TGTGCCAGCAAACGCCAACTAGCGGGAGAGACCCAGTACTTC.

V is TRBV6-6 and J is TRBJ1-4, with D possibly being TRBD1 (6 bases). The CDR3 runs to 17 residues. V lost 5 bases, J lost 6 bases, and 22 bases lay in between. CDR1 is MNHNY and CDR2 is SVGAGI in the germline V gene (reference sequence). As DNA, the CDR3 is TGTGCCAGCAGTCTTAACGGGGGGCGGGGGCCGGATGAAAAACTGTTTTTT. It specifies CASSLNGGRGPDEKLFF.

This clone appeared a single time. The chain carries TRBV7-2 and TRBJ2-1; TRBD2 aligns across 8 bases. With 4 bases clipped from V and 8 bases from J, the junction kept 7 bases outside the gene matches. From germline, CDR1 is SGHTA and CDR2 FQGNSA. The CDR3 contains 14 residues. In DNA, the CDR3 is TGTGCCAGCAGCTCGGGACTAGTCGTGGATGAGCAGTTCTTC. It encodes CASSSGLVVDEQFF.

CDR3 region: CASSPQGEVGYTF. The CDR3 DNA reads TGTGCCAGCAGCCCGCAGGGGGAAGTCGGCTACACCTTC. This chain uses TRBV14 with TRBJ1-2, with 7 nucleotides matching TRBD1. The V gene end was trimmed by 4 bases and the J gene end by 8 bases; junction bases not matched to a gene: 7. The germline CDR1 and CDR2 sequences are SGHDN and FVKESK. The CDR3 covers 13 residues.

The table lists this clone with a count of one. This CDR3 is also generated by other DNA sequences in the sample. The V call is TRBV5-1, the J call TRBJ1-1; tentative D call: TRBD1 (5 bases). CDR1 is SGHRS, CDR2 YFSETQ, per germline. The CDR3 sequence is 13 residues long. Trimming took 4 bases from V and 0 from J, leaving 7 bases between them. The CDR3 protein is CASSQGVNTEAFF. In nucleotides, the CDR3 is TGCGCCAGCAGCCAAGGGGTGAACACTGAAGCTTTCTTT.

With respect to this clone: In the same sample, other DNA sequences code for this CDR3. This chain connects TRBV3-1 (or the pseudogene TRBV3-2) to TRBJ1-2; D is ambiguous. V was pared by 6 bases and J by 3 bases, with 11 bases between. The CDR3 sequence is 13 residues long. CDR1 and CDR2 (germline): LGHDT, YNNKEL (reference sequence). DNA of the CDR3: TGTGCCAGCAGTAGAGGGAGTGACTATGGCTACACCTTC. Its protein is CASSRGSDYGYTF.

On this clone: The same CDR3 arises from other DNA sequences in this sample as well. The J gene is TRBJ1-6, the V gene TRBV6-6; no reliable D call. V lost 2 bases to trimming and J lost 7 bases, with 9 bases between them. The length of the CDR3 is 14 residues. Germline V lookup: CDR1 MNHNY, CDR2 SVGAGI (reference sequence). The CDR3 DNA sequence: TGTGCCAGCAGTTACGCGGAAGACAATTCACCCCTCCACTTT. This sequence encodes CASSYAEDNSPLHF.